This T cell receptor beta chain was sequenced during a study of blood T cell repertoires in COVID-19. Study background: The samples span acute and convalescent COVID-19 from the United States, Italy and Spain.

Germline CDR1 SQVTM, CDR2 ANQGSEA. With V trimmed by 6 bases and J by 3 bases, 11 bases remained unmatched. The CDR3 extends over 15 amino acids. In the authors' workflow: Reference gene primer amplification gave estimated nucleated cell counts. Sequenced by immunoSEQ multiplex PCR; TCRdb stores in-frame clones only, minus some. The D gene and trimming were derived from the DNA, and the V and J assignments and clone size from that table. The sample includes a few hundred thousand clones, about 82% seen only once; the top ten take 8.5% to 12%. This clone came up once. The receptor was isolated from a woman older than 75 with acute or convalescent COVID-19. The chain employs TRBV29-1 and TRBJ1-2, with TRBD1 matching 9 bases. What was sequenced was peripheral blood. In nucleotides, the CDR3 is TGCAGCGTAGGGACAGGGCTCGGTCGGGACTATGGCTACACCTTC. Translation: CSVGTGLGRDYGYTF.